These 15 T cell receptor beta chains originate from one sample sequenced in a study of neurological immune-mediated disorders. One entry per CDR3 protein, called by TCRdb with MiXCR from the 5' RACE reads. The sample lists 46,000 or so distinct CDR3 sequences, about a tenth occurring once. Material for sequencing was PBMCs. The receptor source for this set is a woman aged 40 to 50 with HTLV-1-associated myelopathy (HAM/TSP).

The V and J genes are TRBV7-2 and TRBJ1-4; TRBD1 aligns across 8 bases. Losses at the gene ends were 5 bases for V and 11 bases for J; bases not matched to a gene: 4. This CDR3 region has 12 residues. Germline V gene lookup returns CDR1 SGHTA and CDR2 FQGNSA. CDR3 protein: CASSPGTGKLFF. The CDR3 DNA is TGTGCCAGCAGCCCGGGGACAGGCAAACTGTTTTTT.

In this sample, this clonotype turned up many times. The rearrangement joins TRBV10-2 to TRBJ2-1; 8 bases match TRBD1. CDR1 WSHSY and CDR2 SAAADI come from the germline V gene. J gave up 7 bases and V 1 base, and 3 bases lay outside the gene matches. The CDR3 covers 14 residues. CDR3 nucleotides: TGCGCCAGCAGTGAGTTCACAGGGGGGAATGAGCAGTTCTTC. As protein: CASSEFTGGNEQFF.

This clonotype has a count of ten or more. V and J are TRBV3-1 and TRBJ1-5, with D tentatively TRBD1 (5 bases). Trimming pared 4 bases from V and 5 bases from J, leaving 9 bases between. From germline, CDR1 is LGHDT and CDR2 YNNKEL (reference sequence). CDR3 length: 13 amino acids. CDR3 protein: CASSRDGHQPQHF. CDR3 DNA: TGTGCCAGCAGCCGGGACGGACATCAGCCCCAGCATTTT.

The rearrangement links TRBV21-1 to TRBJ2-7; the table's TRBD1 call for D was not verified on the DNA. TRBV21-1 has pseudogene status. The CDR3 consists of 16 residues. The CDR3 loop is CASSKWMGQGFHEQYF. The CDR3 nucleotides read TGTGCCAGCAGCAAATGGATGGGACAGGGGTTCCACGAGCAGTACTTC.

This clonotype was seen ten or more times. The gene calls are TRBV15 and TRBJ1-5; D is unclear. V dropped 0 bases and J dropped 5 bases, with 2 bases sitting between them. Germline V gives CDR1 LNHNV, CDR2 YYDKDF (reference sequence). The CDR3 is 12 amino acids. The chain's CDR3 is CATSREYQPQHF. In DNA, the CDR3 is TGTGCCACCAGCAGAGAGTATCAGCCCCAGCATTTT.

This clonotype has ten or more counts. V gene TRBV7-3 combines with J gene TRBJ2-7; TRBD2 aligns across 9 bases. Trimming took 5 bases from V and 2 from J; bases not matched to a gene: 7. The CDR3 runs 15 residues. The V gene's germline CDR1 is SGHTA and CDR2 FQGTGA. The CDR3 is CASSVSLAGTYEQYF. The CDR3, as DNA: TGTGCCAGCAGCGTTAGTCTAGCGGGGACCTACGAGCAGTACTTC.

This clonotype has at least ten counts. V gene TRBV10-1 combines with J gene TRBJ2-7, with TRBD2 as a possible D gene (6 bases). The CDR3 is made up of 14 amino acids. Trimming took 2 bases from V and 3 from J, leaving 11 bases between them. Per germline, CDR1 WNHNN and CDR2 SYGVQD (reference sequence). CDR3 sequence (DNA): TGCGCCAGCAGTGAGGCGTTGGGGGGCTACGAGCAGTACTTC. This encodes CASSEALGGYEQYF.

This clonotype was picked up many times. This chain links TRBV20-1 with TRBJ1-3; D uncertain. The CDR3 loop spans 17 amino acids. The V gene's germline CDR1 is DFQATT and CDR2 SNEGSKA (reference sequence). V was cut by 0 bases and J by 0 bases, with 15 bases left in between. This chain's CDR3 is CSARDWGQTFSGNTIYF. The CDR3 DNA reads TGCAGTGCTAGAGACTGGGGTCAGACCTTCTCTGGAAACACCATATATTTT.

In its sample, this clonotype was seen a few times. The J gene is TRBJ2-2, the V gene TRBV6-5, with 7 bases identical to TRBD1. J was trimmed by 7 bases and V by 7 bases; bases with no gene match: 6. The CDR3 is made up of 13 amino acids. Germline CDR1 reads MNHEY; CDR2 reads SVGAGI. CDR3 coding DNA: TGTGCCAGCACTAGGGGGCAAGACGGGGAGCTGTTTTTT. Translated: CASTRGQDGELFF.

This clonotype occurred many times. J is TRBJ2-2 and V is TRBV7-3; D tentatively reads TRBD1 or TRBD2 (5 bases each). Trimming left V 0 bases short and J 6 bases short, with 8 bases between. This CDR3 spans 14 amino acids. Per germline, CDR1 SGHTA and CDR2 FQGTGA. This chain's CDR3 is CASSLTGAPGELFF. The DNA for the CDR3 is TGTGCCAGCAGCTTAACCGGGGCCCCCGGGGAGCTGTTTTTT.

This clonotype was counted ten times or more. The chain carries TRBV4-2 and TRBJ1-6; a possible D gene is TRBD1 (5 bases). The CDR3 totals 16 residues. Germline V gene data show CDR1 as LGHNA and CDR2 as YNFKEQ. V was clipped by 0 bases and J by 5 bases, with 11 bases between them. This chain's CDR3 is CASSQEGGVNNSPLHF. The DNA of the CDR3 is TGTGCCAGCAGCCAAGAGGGGGGAGTTAATAATTCACCCCTCCACTTT.

This clonotype occurred many times. The gene calls are TRBV20-1 and TRBJ2-7, with D uncertain. The CDR3 runs 13 residues. Germline loops: CDR1 DFQATT, CDR2 SNEGSKA (reference sequence). V was clipped by 6 bases and J by 5 bases, with 17 bases between them. The CDR3 reads CSALPSSFDEQYF. The CDR3 DNA is TGCAGTGCCCTTCCCTCTAGTTTCGACGAGCAGTACTTC.

This clonotype has a count of ten or more. The chain links TRBV7-8 to TRBJ2-3, with 8 bases aligning to TRBD2. The CDR3 spans 16 residues. V was pared by 5 bases and J by 2 bases, with 9 bases of the junction left unmatched. Germline V CDR1 and CDR2: SGHVS, FQNEAQ. The CDR3 here is CASSPRERGNTDTQYF. The CDR3 coding sequence is TGTGCCAGCAGCCCCCGAGAGCGGGGGAACACAGATACGCAGTATTTT.

This clonotype was detected many times. The chain uses TRBV9 and TRBJ1-5; a weak D match, TRBD1 (6 bases). V shed 3 bases and J shed 5 bases, with 9 bases lying between them. The length of the CDR3 is 13 residues. Germline V CDR1 and CDR2: SGDLS, YYNGEE. As DNA, the CDR3 is TGTGCCAGCAGCGAGGAGGGGGATCAGCCCCAGCATTTT. Translating gives CASSEEGDQPQHF.

In this sample, this clonotype turned up many times. The chain joins TRBV6-6 to TRBJ1-1, with D perhaps TRBD1 (5 bases). V was trimmed by 6 bases and J by 5 bases, leaving 16 bases between them. The CDR3 extends over 14 amino acids. In germline, CDR1 is MNHNY, CDR2 SVGAGI (reference sequence). CDR3 region: CASSQTRGETEAFF. The CDR3 DNA sequence: TGTGCCAGCAGCCAAACCCGGGGCGAGACTGAAGCTTTCTTT.